This T cell receptor beta chain was captured by sequencing in a study of cytomegalovirus exposure and HLA in healthy donors. CDR3 length: 12 amino acids. Trimming removed 9 bases at V and 4 bases at J, with 10 bases between. Germline CDR1 reads SNHLY; CDR2 reads FYNNEI. It was with 60 Vbeta and 13 Jbeta primers that the PCR ran. Some clones are missing from TCRdb's copy, which holds only in-frame ones; the method was immunoSEQ multiplex PCR. The sample consists of 93,000 or so clones, 84% of them appearing once. This clone occurred a few times. The TCR sequence derives from a young woman in good health and CMV-seropositive. Sequences were obtained from PBMCs. The chain combines TRBV2 with TRBJ1-3; D ambiguous. The CDR3 sequence: CARGSGGNTIYF. CDR3 DNA sequence: TGTGCCAGGGGTTCGGGGGGAAACACCATATATTTT.